One TCR beta chain is described in this entry. As yet, its antigen is unknown. Trimming shortened V by 4 bases and J by 5 bases, and 20 bases separated the two germline ends. This CDR3 is 16 amino acids long. CDR1 SEHNR and CDR2 FQNEAQ come from the germline V gene (reference sequence). The sample is drawn from a study of cytomegalovirus exposure and HLA in healthy donors. General study results and limits: For TCR beta chains, V- and J-gene trimming was later linked to a missense DCLRE1C variant. A later analysis by the authors found several of the most significant clusters apparently linked to common viral pathogens. In a later analysis, compared with equally common non-associated chains, HLA-associated beta chains were more expanded. A later analysis revealed that TCR association rates differed between HLA loci, peaking at DRB1 and bottoming out at HLA-C.

Primers: 60 Vbeta forward and 13 Jbeta reverse. Libraries were prepared by immunoSEQ multiplex PCR; TCRdb keeps only in-frame clonotypes and omits some of them. The sample features under 150,000 clones, with less than 3.5% in its top ten. Sequencing input: PBMCs. V gene TRBV7-9 combines with J gene TRBJ1-1, with D possibly TRBD1 on 6 matching bases. This clonotype originated in a man aged 40-49 years in good health and CMV-seronegative. The CDR3 reads CASSSSWGGTGTEAFF. CDR3 nucleotides: TGTGCCAGCAGCTCCTCTTGGGGTGGCACAGGGACTGAAGCTTTCTTT. The whole variable domain, filled in from reference TRBV7-9 and TRBJ1-1, reads DTGVSQNPRHKITKRGQNVTFRCDPISEHNRLYWYRQTLGQGPEFLTYFQNEAQLEKSRLLSDRFSAERPKGSFSTLEIQRTEQGDSAMYLCASSSSWGGTGTEAFFGQGTRLTVV.